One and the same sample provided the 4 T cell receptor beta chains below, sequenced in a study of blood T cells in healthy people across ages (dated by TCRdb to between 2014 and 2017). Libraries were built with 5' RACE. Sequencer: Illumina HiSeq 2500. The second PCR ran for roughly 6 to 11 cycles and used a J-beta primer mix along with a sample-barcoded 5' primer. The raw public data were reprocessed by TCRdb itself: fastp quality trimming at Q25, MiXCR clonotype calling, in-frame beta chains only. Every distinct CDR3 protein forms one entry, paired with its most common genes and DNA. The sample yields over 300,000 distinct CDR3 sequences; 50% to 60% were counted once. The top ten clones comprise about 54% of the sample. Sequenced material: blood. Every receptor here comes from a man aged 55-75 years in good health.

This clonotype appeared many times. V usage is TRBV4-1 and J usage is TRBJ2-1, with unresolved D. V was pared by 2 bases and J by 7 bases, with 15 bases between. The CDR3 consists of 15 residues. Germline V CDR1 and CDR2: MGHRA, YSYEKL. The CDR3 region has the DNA TGCGCCAGCAGCCAACTCCCAGTGGGCTTAAATGAGCAGTTCTTC. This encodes CASSQLPVGLNEQFF.

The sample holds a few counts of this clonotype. CDR3 DNA sequence: TGTGCCAGCAGCCTTTCGGGGGGCTCTGGGGCCAACGTCCTGACTTTC. Its translation: CASSLSGGSGANVLTF. This rearrangement joins TRBV7-2 to TRBJ2-6; 7 nucleotides agree with TRBD2. The CDR3 has 16 residues. With V trimmed by 5 bases and J by 0 bases, 4 bases remained unmatched. CDR1 and CDR2 (germline): SGHTA, FQGNSA.

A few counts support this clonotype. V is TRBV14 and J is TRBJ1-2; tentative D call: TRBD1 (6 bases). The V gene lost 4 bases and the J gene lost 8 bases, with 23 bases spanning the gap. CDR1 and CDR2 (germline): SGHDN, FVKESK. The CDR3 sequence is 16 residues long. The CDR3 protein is CASSLMLGRPGDGYTF. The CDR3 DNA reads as TGTGCCAGCAGCCTCATGCTCGGTAGGCCAGGGGACGGCTACACCTTC.

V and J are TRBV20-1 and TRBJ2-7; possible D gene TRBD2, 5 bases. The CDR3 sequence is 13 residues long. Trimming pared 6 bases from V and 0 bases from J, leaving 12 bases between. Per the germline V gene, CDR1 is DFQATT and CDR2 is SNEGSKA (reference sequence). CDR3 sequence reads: CSAARGFSYEQYF. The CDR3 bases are TGCAGTGCCGCGCGAGGGTTCTCCTACGAGCAGTACTTC.